Each of the 27 T cell receptor beta chains below was sequenced from the same sample in a study of blood T cell repertoires in COVID-19. TCRdb's table, derived via immunoSEQ multiplex PCR, lists solely in-frame clones and lacks some. The sample contains more than 45,000 clones, around 84% of which appear only once. The material sequenced was peripheral blood. These receptors came from a man in his 70s with acute or convalescent COVID-19.

Here the CDR3 DNA reads TGTGCCAGCAAACAAGGGACAGGGGTCGACACCGGGGAGCTGTTTTTT. This sequence encodes CASKQGTGVDTGELFF. The chain uses TRBV27 and TRBJ2-2; 10 nucleotides agree with TRBD1. Germline V lookup: CDR1 MNHEY, CDR2 SMNVEV (reference sequence). This CDR3 region has 16 residues. Trimming removed 7 bases from V and 3 bases from J; junction bases left unmatched: 8.

V and J are TRBV25-1 and TRBJ1-2, with TRBD1 matching over 7 bases. This CDR3 contains 12 residues. The germline V gene encodes CDR1 MGHDK and CDR2 SYGVNS. Trimming took 4 bases from V and 4 from J; bases not matched to a gene: 0. The CDR3 DNA reads as TGTGCCAGCAGTGCAGGGGGCTATGGCTACACCTTC. Translation gives CASSAGGYGYTF.

J is TRBJ1-5 and V is TRBV7-2; weak D call: TRBD1 (5 bases). The CDR3 is made up of 18 amino acids. Germline CDR1 reads SGHTA; CDR2 reads FQGNSA. Trimming took off 1 base at V and 2 bases at J, with 18 bases between the two ends. DNA for the CDR3: TGTGCCAGCAGCTTAGTTGAGGCAGGGCTAGGGCGCAATCAGCCCCAGCATTTT. Encoded protein: CASSLVEAGLGRNQPQHF.

This sequence joins TRBV4-3 and TRBJ1-4; TRBD1 matches at 8 bases. V was pared by 2 bases and J by 8 bases, with 10 bases of the junction left unmatched. CDR3 length equals 16 residues. The germline CDR1 and CDR2 sequences are LGHNA and YSLEER. CDR3 region: CASSQRQGRLGEKLFF. DNA for the CDR3: TGCGCCAGCAGCCAACGACAGGGGCGGTTAGGAGAAAAACTGTTTTTT.

The genes are TRBV27 and TRBJ2-6; 7 positions agree with TRBD1. Germline V lookup: CDR1 MNHEY, CDR2 SMNVEV (reference sequence). The ends lost 2 bases at V and 2 bases at J; junction bases unmatched: 9. The CDR3 contains 18 residues. The CDR3 sequence is CASSLLAGGLAGANVLTF. CDR3 DNA sequence: TGTGCCAGCAGTTTACTGGCAGGGGGTCTGGCTGGGGCCAACGTCCTGACTTTC.

The gene calls are TRBV5-6 and TRBJ2-3; tentatively, D is TRBD1 (6 bases). The germline V gene encodes CDR1 SGHDT and CDR2 YYEEEE. The CDR3 extends over 18 amino acids. Trimming shortened V by 5 bases and J by 3 bases, and 25 bases separated the two germline ends. The CDR3, as DNA: TGTGCCAGCAGTTCCCCGTGGCGTAACAGGGAGCGGACAGATACGCAGTATTTT. Translating it yields CASSSPWRNRERTDTQYF.

The V gene is TRBV4-1, the J gene TRBJ1-2; TRBD1 aligns across 10 bases. Germline lookup yields CDR1 MGHRA and CDR2 YSYEKL. V lost 4 bases and J lost 4; bases outside the gene matches: 9. This CDR3 spans 16 amino acids. The CDR3 is CASSLVPGQGSYGYTF. For the CDR3, the DNA is TGCGCCAGCAGCCTCGTCCCGGGACAGGGGAGCTATGGCTACACCTTC.

The chain has TRBV19 and TRBJ1-5; the D gene is possibly TRBD1 (6 bases). CDR1 is LNHDA, CDR2 SQIVND, per germline (reference sequence). The CDR3 is 16 amino acids. The V end lost 4 bases, the J end lost 0 bases, and 13 bases lay between the germline ends. Here the CDR3 DNA reads TGTGCCAGTAGTAGGTACAGGGAAATTAGCAATCAGCCCCAGCATTTT. The encoded protein is CASSRYREISNQPQHF.

The chain employs TRBV28 and TRBJ2-5, with D possibly being TRBD1 (5 bases). This CDR3 is 14 amino acids long. Germline V gene data show CDR1 as MDHEN and CDR2 as SYDVKM. The germline V and J ends were trimmed by 5 bases and 4 bases, with 14 bases remaining between them. CDR3 loop: CASSPHDRLETQYF. As DNA, the CDR3 is TGTGCCAGCAGTCCCCACGACAGATTAGAGACCCAGTACTTC.

This rearrangement joins TRBV12-3 or TRBV12-4 to TRBJ1-1; no clear D. This CDR3 spans 12 amino acids. V lost 5 bases and J lost 11, with 15 bases in between. The chain's CDR3 is CASSPRATDAFF. CDR3 DNA: TGTGCCAGCAGTCCGCGCGCTACAGACGCTTTCTTT.

The V and J genes are TRBV18 and TRBJ2-5; 8 bases match TRBD1. The junction had 9 bases not matched to a gene; V was cut back by 1 base and J by 5 bases. This CDR3 has 16 residues. Germline V gene lookup returns CDR1 KGHSH and CDR2 LQKENI. This CDR3 reads CASSPQTGGIRETQYF. DNA for the CDR3: TGTGCCAGCTCACCACAAACAGGGGGAATTCGGGAGACCCAGTACTTC.

The chain carries TRBV7-2 and TRBJ2-5; TRBD1 agrees at 9 bases. V trimming: 5 bases; J trimming: 2 bases; junction bases outside the gene matches: 3. This CDR3 region has 14 residues. CDR1 is SGHTA, CDR2 FQGNSA, per germline. CDR3 sequence: CASSPDRGQETQYF. As DNA, the CDR3 is TGTGCCAGCAGCCCCGACAGGGGGCAAGAGACCCAGTACTTC.

This clone has only a few counts. The J gene is TRBJ1-3, the V gene TRBV9, with 7 bases identical to TRBD1. Germline trimming cut 5 bases from V and 1 base from J; bases unmatched to any gene: 12. The CDR3 is made up of 17 amino acids. The germline V gene encodes CDR1 SGDLS and CDR2 YYNGEE. Here the CDR3 reads CASSLQGNVFSGNTIYF. The CDR3 region has the DNA TGTGCCAGCAGTTTACAGGGGAATGTGTTTTCTGGAAACACCATATATTTT.

V gene TRBV19 combines with J gene TRBJ1-5; 7 nucleotides align to TRBD1. The J segment lost 4 bases and the V segment lost 5 bases, leaving 8 bases of the junction unmatched. Germline V lookup: CDR1 LNHDA, CDR2 SQIVND (reference sequence). The CDR3 spans 15 residues. The CDR3 DNA sequence: TGTGCCAGTAGTCCCCAGGGGGGCCAGAATCAGCCCCAGCATTTT. Its translation is CASSPQGGQNQPQHF.

This chain links TRBV7-9 with TRBJ2-7, with D possibly being TRBD1 (6 bases). This CDR3 spans 16 amino acids. V shed 2 bases and J shed 2 bases, with 16 bases lying between them. Germline loops: CDR1 SEHNR, CDR2 FQNEAQ (reference sequence). DNA of the CDR3: TGTGCCAGCAGCTTAAGTTTCGGGACAAAAACCTACGAGCAGTACTTC. Translating gives CASSLSFGTKTYEQYF.

This clone was counted a single time. The chain uses TRBV9 and TRBJ2-7; D might be TRBD1 (6 bases). CDR1 is SGDLS and CDR2 is YYNGEE in the germline V gene. The CDR3 loop spans 16 amino acids. Trimming took 2 bases from V and 6 from J, leaving 21 bases between them. CDR3 sequence reads: CASSVEVGTTSREQYF. CDR3 sequence (DNA): TGTGCCAGCAGCGTTGAGGTTGGGACAACGTCGCGCGAGCAGTACTTC. Together with reference TRBV9 and TRBJ2-7, the CDR3 gives the full variable domain: DSGVTQTPKHLITATGQRVTLRCSPRSGDLSVYWYQQSLDQGLQFLIQYYNGEERAKGNILERFSAQQFPDLHSELNLSSLELGDSALYFCASSVEVGTTSREQYFGPGTRLTVT.

The CDR3 DNA sequence: TGTGCCAGCTCACCACCGAACCGGGGGGGCACTGAAGCTTTCTTT. Its protein product is CASSPPNRGGTEAFF. V and J are TRBV18 and TRBJ1-1, with D possibly matching TRBD1 (5 bases). Trimming stripped 0 bases from V and 4 bases from J, with 12 bases between. The CDR3 sequence is 15 residues long. Germline CDR1 is KGHSH and CDR2 is LQKENI.

This sequence joins TRBV20-1 and TRBJ2-7; perhaps TRBD2 as D (5 bases). CDR3 length equals 11 residues. In germline, CDR1 is DFQATT, CDR2 SNEGSKA (reference sequence). The V and J ends lost 0 bases and 13 bases respectively, with 13 bases between them. In nucleotides, the CDR3 is TGCAGTGCTAGAGATTACATTCGGGATTACTTC. Protein product: CSARDYIRDYF.

This chain uses TRBV7-9 with TRBJ2-2; TRBD1 agrees at 8 bases. The CDR3 loop spans 13 amino acids. After removal of 5 bases from V and 8 bases from J, the junction contained 4 bases not matched to a gene. Germline loops: CDR1 SEHNR, CDR2 FQNEAQ (reference sequence). The CDR3 DNA reads as TGTGCCAGCAGCCTGACAGGGGCGGGGGAGCTGTTTTTT. Protein: CASSLTGAGELFF.

Only a few counts were recorded for this clone. The V call is TRBV2, the J call TRBJ1-2, with D hard to call. This CDR3 has 12 residues. The germline gives CDR1 SNHLY, CDR2 FYNNEI. V lost 1 base and J 4 bases, leaving 4 bases between the germline ends. DNA of the CDR3: TGTGCCAGCAGTGAAGATCTCTATGGCTACACCTTC. Translating gives CASSEDLYGYTF.

The chain joins TRBV5-8 to TRBJ2-7, with 9 positions matching TRBD1. The V and J ends lost 3 bases and 2 bases, in that order; junction bases with no gene match: 6. The CDR3 consists of 15 residues. Per germline, CDR1 SGHTS and CDR2 YDEGEE. The CDR3 bases are TGTGCCAGCAGCTACCGGGACAGGGAACCCTACGAGCAGTACTTC. This gives the protein CASSYRDREPYEQYF. The whole variable domain, filled in from reference TRBV5-8 and TRBJ2-7, reads EAGVTQSPTHLIKTRGQQATLRCSPISGHTSVYWYQQALGLGLQFLLWYDEGEERNRGNFPPRFSGRQFPNYSSELNVNALELEDSALYLCASSYRDREPYEQYFGPGTRLTVT.

A single count supports this clone. The CDR3 sequence is CASTLTGSNYGYTF. The CDR3 region has the DNA TGTGCCAGCACCCTGACAGGGTCTAACTATGGCTACACCTTC. The genes are TRBV6-5 and TRBJ1-2; the match to TRBD1 covers 7 bases. The CDR3 is made up of 14 amino acids. With V trimmed by 7 bases and J by 0 bases, 5 bases remained unmatched. Germline CDR1 is MNHEY and CDR2 is SVGAGI.

J is TRBJ2-2 and V is TRBV6-5; 7 bases agree with TRBD2. Germline CDR1 is MNHEY and CDR2 is SVGAGI. This CDR3 spans 15 amino acids. V shed 2 bases and J 0 bases; nucleotides not matched to a gene: 0. The CDR3 sequence: CASSYTSANTGELFF. The CDR3 nucleotides read TGTGCCAGCAGTTACACTAGCGCGAACACCGGGGAGCTGTTTTTT.

The V call is TRBV18, the J call TRBJ1-5; D unclear. The CDR3 sequence is 15 residues long. Germline V gene sequence: CDR1 KGHSH, CDR2 LQKENI. Trimming pared 3 bases from V and 1 base from J, leaving 10 bases between. This CDR3 reads CASSPPSGSNQPQHF. CDR3 sequence (DNA): TGTGCCAGCTCACCTCCATCCGGGAGCAATCAGCCCCAGCATTTT.

V gene TRBV5-4 combines with J gene TRBJ2-3, with TRBD2 as a possible D gene (7 bases). This CDR3 comprises 16 residues. V lost 0 bases to trimming and J lost 2 bases, with 13 bases between them. The germline CDR1 and CDR2 sequences are SGHNT and YYREEE (reference sequence). The CDR3 nucleotides read TGTGCCAGCAGCTTGGACGGGGGGCTATTCACAGATACGCAGTATTTT. The encoded protein is CASSLDGGLFTDTQYF.

DNA of the CDR3: TGTGCCAGCAGCTCCCCCGGACAGGGCTCTGGCTACACCTTC. Amino acid sequence: CASSSPGQGSGYTF. The chain has TRBV7-9 and TRBJ1-2, with 8 bases aligning to TRBD1. Germline CDR1 is SEHNR and CDR2 is FQNEAQ (reference sequence). The CDR3 is 14 residues long. V lost 4 bases, J lost 7 bases, and 8 bases stayed unmatched.

The genes are TRBV5-4 and TRBJ1-1, with 9 positions matching TRBD1. With 4 bases clipped from V and 1 base from J, the junction kept 8 bases outside the gene matches. Germline V CDR1 and CDR2: SGHNT, YYREEE (reference sequence). CDR3 length: 16 amino acids. CDR3 amino acids: CASSGTGTGKNTEAFF. For the CDR3, the DNA is TGTGCCAGCAGCGGAACCGGGACAGGGAAGAACACTGAAGCTTTCTTT.